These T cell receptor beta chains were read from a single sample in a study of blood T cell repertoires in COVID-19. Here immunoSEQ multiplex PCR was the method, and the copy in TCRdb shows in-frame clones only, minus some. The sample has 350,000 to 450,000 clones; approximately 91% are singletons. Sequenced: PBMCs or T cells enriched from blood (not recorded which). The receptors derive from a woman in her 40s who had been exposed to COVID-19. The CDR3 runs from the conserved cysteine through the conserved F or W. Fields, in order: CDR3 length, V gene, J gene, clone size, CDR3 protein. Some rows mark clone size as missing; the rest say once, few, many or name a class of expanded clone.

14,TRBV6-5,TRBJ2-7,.,CASSPGLTSYEQYF
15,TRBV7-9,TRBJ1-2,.,CASSNRGQGIGGYTF
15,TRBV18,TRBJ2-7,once,CASSPIPGGSYEQYF
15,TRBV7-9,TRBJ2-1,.,CASSPPGFSYNEQFF
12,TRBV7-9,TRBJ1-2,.,CASSLDNGGYTF
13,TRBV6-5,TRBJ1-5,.,CASSYGGAQPQHF
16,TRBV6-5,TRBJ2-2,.,CASSYSPGSNTGELFF
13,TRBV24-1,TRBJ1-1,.,CATREGMNTEAFF
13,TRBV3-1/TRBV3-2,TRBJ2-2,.,CASQGMDTGELFF
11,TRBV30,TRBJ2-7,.,CAWATIREQYF
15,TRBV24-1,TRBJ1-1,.,CATSDSGSMNTEAFF
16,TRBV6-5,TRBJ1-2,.,CASSYATVGQRYGYTF
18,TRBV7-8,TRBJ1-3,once,CASTFRRDRALSGNTIYF
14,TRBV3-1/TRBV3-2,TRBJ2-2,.,CASAGTSGTGELFF
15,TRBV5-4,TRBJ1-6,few,CASSPSQALNSPLHF
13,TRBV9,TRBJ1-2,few,CASSAADSYGYTF